One and the same sample provided the 13 T cell receptor beta chains below, sequenced in a study of T cells in women clearing cervical HPV infection. Sequencing was performed with immunoSEQ multiplex PCR; in TCRdb, only in-frame clones are kept and a portion is missing. The sample holds 30,000 to 35,000 clones. Specimen: blood buffy coat. These receptor sequences come from a woman aged 18-70 years with a cervical HPV16 infection that either progressed to CIN3+ or cleared (not recorded which).

Notes on this clone: The CDR3 end falls 3 residues outside the read, so it is completed with the germline J gene. The chain recombines TRBV5-5 with TRBJ2-7; no clear D gene. The CDR3 contains 15 residues. Deletions cut 1 base from V and 2 bases from J, with 13 bases between. From germline, CDR1 is SGHKS and CDR2 YYEKEE (reference sequence). The CDR3: CASSLIYGRPYEQYF. The DNA read from the CDR3 is TGTGCCAGCAGCTTGATCTACGGCAGGCCCTACGAG.

With regard to this clone: The CDR3 goes on 3 residues after the read ends, and that part is filled in from the germline J gene. V gene TRBV11-3 combines with J gene TRBJ2-2; no firm D call. CDR1 and CDR2 (germline): SGHNT, YENEEA. The CDR3 runs to 11 residues. Deletions cut 8 bases from V and 1 base from J, with 2 bases between. The DNA read from the CDR3 is TGTGCCAGCCGGAACACCGGGGAG. Protein: CASRNTGE. The entire CDR3 reads CASRNTGELFF. Full variable domain (rest looked up from reference TRBV11-3 and TRBJ2-2): EAGVVQSPRYKIIEKKQPVAFWCNPISGHNTLYWYLQNLGQGPELLIRYENEEAVDDSQLPKDRFSAERLKGVDSTLKIQPAELGDSAVYLCASRNTGELFFGEGSRLTVL.

On this clone: Read data end 3 residues before the CDR3 end; the end is taken from the germline J gene. This chain connects TRBV7-9 to TRBJ2-4; 10 nucleotides match TRBD1. In germline, CDR1 is SEHNR, CDR2 FQNEAQ (reference sequence). The CDR3 has 15 amino acids. The part of the CDR3 DNA that was read is TGTGCCAGCAGCTTTCACCGGGACAGGGGAGCTGGT. Its protein product is CASSFHRDRGAG. Given in full, the CDR3 is CASSFHRDRGAGQYF.

Concerning this clone: One junction end does not reproduce the germline sequence, and a read error may be involved. The read ends 3 residues shy of where the CDR3 ends; the end is completed using the germline J gene. Other nucleotide sequences in the sample specify the same CDR3. This chain links TRBV7-2 with TRBJ1-3, with D maybe TRBD1 (6 bases). This CDR3 has 15 residues. Germline lookup yields CDR1 SGHTA and CDR2 FQGNSA. CDR3 region: CASSLTAGVGNTIYF. CDR3 DNA, as far as it was read: TGTGCCAGCAGCTTAACGGCAGGGGTTGGAAACACT.

By frequency, this clone registers medium-sized. The DNA ends 3 residues before the CDR3 does, and the rest of the CDR3 is filled in from the germline J gene. Other DNA sequences of this sample code for an identical CDR3. The rearrangement joins TRBV18 to TRBJ2-3; D is perhaps TRBD2 (6 bases). Germline V gene sequence: CDR1 KGHSH, CDR2 LQKENI. The ends were cut back, 1 base at V and 2 bases at J, with 13 bases in the middle. The CDR3 length is 16 residues. This CDR3 reads CASSPLPGGHTDTQYF. The CDR3 bases that were read are TGTGCCAGCTCACCACTCCCCGGGGGTCACACAGATACG.

On this clone itself: The observed sequence ends 3 residues before the CDR3 terminus, with the missing tail filled in from the germline J gene. The chain employs TRBV20-1 and TRBJ2-3; 7 bases are a match to TRBD2. From germline, CDR1 is DFQATT and CDR2 SNEGSKA (reference sequence). Losses at the gene ends were 2 bases for V and 3 bases for J; bases not matched to a gene: 8. The CDR3 loop spans 15 amino acids. CDR3 protein: CSARLAGDSTDTQYF. Incomplete CDR3 DNA: TGCAGTGCTAGATTGGCGGGAGACTCTACAGATACG.

A word on this clone: The read stops 3 residues short of the end of the CDR3; the missing end is completed from the germline J gene. V usage is TRBV5-1 and J usage is TRBJ2-1; 9 bases agree with TRBD1. The CDR3 is 17 amino acids. Germline V gives CDR1 SGHRS, CDR2 YFSETQ. Germline trimming cut 2 bases from V and 8 bases from J; bases unmatched to any gene: 14. The CDR3 DNA, read in part, is TGCGCCAGCAGCTTTTCACAGCTACAGGGGGCTTTGCATGAG. Translation gives CASSFSQLQGALHE. The whole CDR3 region reads CASSFSQLQGALHEQFF. The variable domain in full, completed from reference TRBV5-1 and TRBJ2-1, reads KAGVTQTPRYLIKTRGQQVTLSCSPISGHRSVSWYQQTPGQGLQFLFEYFSETQRNKGNFPGRFSGRQFSNSRSEMNVSTLELGDSALYLCASSFSQLQGALHEQFFGPGTRLTVL.

As to this clone: The read ends 3 residues before the CDR3 terminus; that terminus is restored from the germline J gene. The J gene is TRBJ2-4, the V gene TRBV7-2, with a tentative D call TRBD1 (6 bases). The CDR3 sequence is 13 residues long. CDR1 is SGHTA, CDR2 FQGNSA, per germline. The CDR3 is CASSPDRNYGQYF. The DNA read from the CDR3 is TGTGCCAGCAGCCCAGACAGGAACTATGGT.

Comments on this clone: The sequenced fragment ends 3 residues before the CDR3 boundary, so the rest is inferred from the germline J gene. V usage is TRBV11-2 and J usage is TRBJ1-6; D possibly corresponds to TRBD1 (5 bases). Deletions cut 0 bases from V and 5 bases from J, with 8 bases between. The CDR3 length is 15 residues. Germline CDR1 SGHAT, CDR2 FQNNGV. The CDR3 protein is CASSLDPGDNSPLHF. The part of the CDR3 DNA that was read is TGTGCCAGCAGCTTAGACCCGGGGGATAATTCACCC.

Measured by frequency, this clone is medium-sized. The read ends 3 residues early relative to the CDR3; the germline J gene fills the gap. V and J are TRBV7-2 and TRBJ2-4; 8 positions match TRBD1. Germline V gene sequence: CDR1 SGHTA, CDR2 FQGNSA. This CDR3 is 15 amino acids long. The CDR3 bases that were read are TGTGCCAGCAGCACCTCCCACGGACAGGGCGGGATT. Translation: CASSTSHGQGGI. The whole CDR3 region reads CASSTSHGQGGIQYF.

Of note for this clone: The CDR3 goes on 3 residues after the read ends, and that part is filled in from the germline J gene. This chain joins TRBV2 and TRBJ1-5; 7 bases line up with TRBD1. The germline V gene has CDR1 SNHLY and CDR2 FYNNEI. The CDR3 covers 16 residues. The junction had 9 bases not matched to a gene; V was cut back by 3 bases and J by 4 bases. The CDR3 loop reads CASSERYRDSNQPQHF. The CDR3 DNA, read in part, is TGTGCCAGCAGTGAGAGGTATCGGGACAGTAATCAGCCC.

Details on this clone: The DNA ends 3 residues before the CDR3 does, and the rest of the CDR3 is filled in from the germline J gene. The chain carries TRBV19 and TRBJ2-1; 7 bases align to TRBD2. Germline V lookup: CDR1 LNHDA, CDR2 SQIVND (reference sequence). The V segment lost 10 bases and the J segment 4 bases; nucleotides outside the gene matches: 10. The CDR3 covers 14 residues. The CDR3 DNA, read in part, is TGTGCCACCAGCCCGGGACTAAGGTACAATGAG. It specifies CATSPGLRYNE. The full-length CDR3 reads as CATSPGLRYNEQFF.

With respect to this clone: Sequencing ends 3 residues short of the CDR3 end; the germline J gene provides the rest. V and J are TRBV29-1 and TRBJ1-1, with D maybe TRBD1 (6 bases). V was clipped by 3 bases and J by 1 base, with 12 bases between them. CDR1 is SQVTM and CDR2 is ANQGSEA in the germline V gene. The CDR3 totals 14 residues. CDR3 residues: CSVDPGHTNTEAFF. The sequenced part of the CDR3 DNA is TGCAGCGTTGACCCGGGACATACGAACACTGAA.